The 12 T cell receptor beta chains in this list originate from one sample, sequenced in a study of blood T cell repertoires in COVID-19. The data were produced by immunoSEQ multiplex PCR, yet TCRdb's version contains in-frame clones alone and is incomplete. The sample includes tens of thousands of clones, 80% to 85% of them seen just once. The sequenced sample consisted of peripheral blood. The receptor set was obtained from an older man with active or convalescent COVID-19.

V usage is TRBV27 and J usage is TRBJ2-5, with TRBD1 matching over 11 bases. CDR3 length: 16 residues. Trimming cost V 6 bases and J 5 bases; bases outside gene matches: 11. Germline V lookup: CDR1 MNHEY, CDR2 SMNVEV (reference sequence). Here the CDR3 reads CASRGTGGEAEETQYF. The CDR3 region has the DNA TGTGCCAGCAGGGGGACAGGGGGTGAGGCGGAGGAGACCCAGTACTTC.

The rearrangement links TRBV2 to TRBJ1-3; D uncertain. Germline CDR1 and CDR2: SNHLY and FYNNEI. Trimming took off 4 bases at V and 3 bases at J, with 4 bases between the two ends. The CDR3 is 12 residues long. In DNA, the CDR3 is TGTGCCAGCAGTGCTATTGGAAACACCATATATTTT. It translates to CASSAIGNTIYF.

This clone was counted a single time. V is TRBV7-2 and J is TRBJ1-6; tentative D call: TRBD1 (5 bases). CDR3 size: 16 residues. Germline V gives CDR1 SGHTA, CDR2 FQGNSA. The V gene lost 5 bases and the J gene lost 4 bases, with 15 bases spanning the gap. The CDR3 DNA reads TGTGCCAGCAGCCCCCAGGGAGGTGGTTATAATTCACCCCTCCACTTT. Its protein is CASSPQGGGYNSPLHF.

The genes are TRBV10-2 and TRBJ2-7, with D maybe TRBD1 (5 bases). V lost 6 bases, J lost 1 base, and 13 bases lay in between. Germline V gene data show CDR1 as WSHSY and CDR2 as SAAADI. The CDR3 has 14 amino acids. The CDR3 reads CASSPLDKSYEQYF. In DNA, the CDR3 is TGCGCCAGCAGCCCCTTGGACAAGTCCTACGAGCAGTACTTC.

CDR3 in DNA: TGTGCCAGTAGTATAGATTGGACAGGGACCAGCACAGATACGCAGTATTTT. It translates to CASSIDWTGTSTDTQYF. The J gene is TRBJ2-3, the V gene TRBV19; 8 positions agree with TRBD1. The J segment lost 0 bases and the V segment lost 0 bases, leaving 5 bases of the junction unmatched. The germline V gene has CDR1 LNHDA and CDR2 SQIVND (reference sequence). This CDR3 region has 17 residues.

This chain links TRBV5-4 with TRBJ1-6; a weak D match, TRBD1 (5 bases). There are 17 residues in the CDR3. The germline V gene encodes CDR1 SGHNT and CDR2 YYREEE (reference sequence). Trimming shortened V by 0 bases and J by 5 bases, and 15 bases separated the two germline ends. This CDR3 is CASSLGAGLRNNSPLHF. Here the CDR3 DNA reads TGTGCCAGCAGCTTGGGGGCGGGACTGCGGAATAATTCACCCCTCCACTTT.

This chain joins TRBV29-1 and TRBJ2-3, with 7 bases aligning to TRBD2. The CDR3 is 16 residues long. The V gene's germline CDR1 is SQVTM and CDR2 ANQGSEA. V shed 5 bases and J 0 bases; nucleotides not matched to a gene: 11. CDR3 bases: TGCAGCGTTCAAGGTTCTAGCGGCACTAGCACAGATACGCAGTATTTT. Encoded protein: CSVQGSSGTSTDTQYF.

This clone was counted only a few times. The J gene is TRBJ2-1, the V gene TRBV11-2, with 10 positions matching TRBD2. This CDR3 is 18 amino acids long. Looked up from germline, CDR1 is SGHAT and CDR2 is FQNNGV. Trimming cost V 2 bases and J 0 bases; bases outside gene matches: 7. In DNA, the CDR3 is TGTGCCAGCAGCTTATTCCTAGCGGGGGTCGTCTCCTACAATGAGCAGTTCTTC. It is translated as CASSLFLAGVVSYNEQFF.

The chain uses TRBV5-5 and TRBJ2-4; 9 nucleotides align to TRBD2. The trim removed 0 bases at V and 5 bases at J, leaving 18 bases unmatched. The CDR3 runs to 20 residues. CDR1 is SGHKS and CDR2 is YYEKEE in the germline V gene (reference sequence). The CDR3 loop reads CASSLGVTVAAGGQENIQYF. The CDR3 bases are TGTGCCAGCAGCTTGGGTGTTACGGTGGCGGCGGGGGGGCAAGAAAACATTCAGTACTTC. Supplemented by reference TRBV5-5 and TRBJ2-4, the full variable domain reads DAGVTQSPTHLIKTRGQQVTLRCSPISGHKSVSWYQQVLGQGPQFIFQYYEKEERGRGNFPDRFSARQFPNYSSELNVNALLLGDSALYLCASSLGVTVAAGGQENIQYFGAGTRLSVL.

The chain joins TRBV6-5 to TRBJ1-6; 8 bases map to TRBD1. This CDR3 has 15 residues. J was trimmed by 11 bases and V by 6 bases; bases with no gene match: 12. Germline loops: CDR1 MNHEY, CDR2 SVGAGI. The CDR3 reads CASRMDRADPPPLHF. The CDR3 DNA reads as TGTGCCAGCAGGATGGACAGGGCGGACCCCCCACCCCTCCACTTT.

V and J are TRBV5-1 and TRBJ2-7; D is undetermined. CDR3 size: 13 residues. V lost 0 bases, J lost 3 bases, and 7 bases lay in between. Looked up from germline, CDR1 is SGHRS and CDR2 is YFSETQ. For the CDR3, the DNA is TGCGCCAGCAGCTTGGCGCCAGGCTACGAGCAGTACTTC. Its protein product is CASSLAPGYEQYF.

V usage is TRBV10-2 and J usage is TRBJ1-1; D gene unclear. V was clipped by 8 bases and J by 1 base, with 11 bases between them. This CDR3 region has 13 residues. From germline, CDR1 is WSHSY and CDR2 SAAADI. Here the CDR3 DNA reads TGCGCCAGCCTGACCGGAGGGAACACTGAAGCTTTCTTT. This encodes CASLTGGNTEAFF.